Below are 9 T cell receptor beta chains sequenced from a single sample in a study of OX40 agonist ivuxolimab in advanced cancers. Library method: the immunoSEQ multiplex PCR assay. Here the immuneACCESS table is served through TCRdb, limited to in-frame sequences with V and J called. Missing clones are a known gap in these copies; in checked studies unresolved V genes cover under half, and the rest lacks a known reason. Present in this sample are approximately 77,000 clones, just under 95% of which were seen just once. Together, the top ten hold 0.32% of the sample. Sample: CD4+ or CD8+ T cells sorted from blood, taken in a trial of the OX40 agonist ivuxolimab. The receptor source for this set is an adult with an advanced solid tumor such as melanoma, head and neck, liver or kidney cancer.

V gene TRBV30 combines with J gene TRBJ2-1; 13 bases map to TRBD2. Unmatched junction bases numbered 7, after V lost 4 bases and J lost 10 bases. The CDR3 is made up of 14 amino acids. Germline CDR1 and CDR2: GTSNPN and SVGIG (reference sequence). The CDR3 spells CAWTWTSGSGEQFF. The CDR3 DNA reads as TGTGCCTGGACATGGACTAGCGGGAGTGGGGAGCAGTTCTTC.

This clone has just a few counts. The V call is TRBV27, the J call TRBJ1-5; 8 positions agree with TRBD1. Germline CDR1 is MNHEY and CDR2 is SMNVEV (reference sequence). V lost 6 bases, J lost 2 bases, and 12 bases stayed unmatched. The CDR3 length is 17 residues. The CDR3 DNA follows: TGTGCCAGCAGCAAAACCCCGGACAGGGCCGGCAATCAGCCCCAGCATTTT. Translation: CASSKTPDRAGNQPQHF.

This clone was seen once. The gene calls are TRBV5-1 and TRBJ2-1, with 8 bases aligning to TRBD1. CDR1 SGHRS and CDR2 YFSETQ come from the germline V gene. The CDR3 consists of 15 residues. V was pared by 3 bases and J by 2 bases, with 4 bases of the junction left unmatched. In DNA, the CDR3 is TGCGCCAGCAGCTCCTCGGGACAGGCCTACAATGAGCAGTTCTTC. Translated: CASSSSGQAYNEQFF.

The chain has TRBV7-2 and TRBJ1-2; D gene unclear. Germline assignment: CDR1 SGHTA and CDR2 FQGNSA. The V and J ends lost 5 bases and 7 bases respectively, with 11 bases between them. The CDR3 runs to 12 residues. In DNA form, the CDR3 reads TGTGCCAGCAGCCCGTACAGCAGTGGCTACACCTTC. Residues: CASSPYSSGYTF.

The chain couples TRBV5-1 to TRBJ2-1; 7 bases align to TRBD1. J was trimmed by 1 base and V by 5 bases; bases with no gene match: 6. CDR1 and CDR2 (germline): SGHRS, YFSETQ. The CDR3 runs to 15 residues. The CDR3 DNA is TGCGCCAGCAGATCCGGGACAGAGTCCTACAATGAGCAGTTCTTC. This codes for CASRSGTESYNEQFF. Based on the CDR3 plus reference TRBV5-1 and TRBJ2-1, the full variable domain is KAGVTQTPRYLIKTRGQQVTLSCSPISGHRSVSWYQQTPGQGLQFLFEYFSETQRNKGNFPGRFSGRQFSNSRSEMNVSTLELGDSALYLCASRSGTESYNEQFFGPGTRLTVL.

This sequence joins TRBV10-3 and TRBJ2-3; the match to TRBD1 covers 11 bases. This CDR3 contains 15 residues. Germline V gene data show CDR1 as ENHRY and CDR2 as SYGVKD. V was clipped by 10 bases and J by 3 bases; unmatched bases: 9. This chain's CDR3 is CATSGDRGSTDTQYF. CDR3 bases: TGTGCCACCAGCGGGGACAGGGGGTCGACAGATACGCAGTATTTT.

CDR3: CASSLIGPPQETQYF. The CDR3 coding sequence is TGCGCCAGCAGCCTTATTGGCCCCCCCCAAGAGACCCAGTACTTC. The chain links TRBV5-1 to TRBJ2-5; D is unclear. The germline V and J ends were trimmed by 4 bases and 1 base, with 14 bases remaining between them. Per germline, CDR1 SGHRS and CDR2 YFSETQ. The CDR3 runs to 15 residues. Looking up the rest from reference TRBV5-1 and TRBJ2-5 gives the full variable domain: KAGVTQTPRYLIKTRGQQVTLSCSPISGHRSVSWYQQTPGQGLQFLFEYFSETQRNKGNFPGRFSGRQFSNSRSEMNVSTLELGDSALYLCASSLIGPPQETQYFGPGTRLLVL.

This chain joins TRBV18 and TRBJ2-5; tentative D call: TRBD2 (5 bases). V was cut by 0 bases and J by 4 bases, with 12 bases left in between. CDR3 size: 15 residues. Per germline, CDR1 KGHSH and CDR2 LQKENI. The CDR3, as DNA: TGTGCCAGCTCACCACCCATAACTAGAGTAGAGACCCAGTACTTC. Its protein product is CASSPPITRVETQYF.

This clone was picked up one time. The genes are TRBV4-1 and TRBJ2-1; TRBD1 matches 9 bases. Germline V gene data show CDR1 as MGHRA and CDR2 as YSYEKL. Trimming cost V 5 bases and J 8 bases; bases outside gene matches: 7. CDR3 length: 14 amino acids. This CDR3 is CASSGRDRDYEQFF. The CDR3 region has the DNA TGCGCCAGCAGCGGCCGGGACAGGGACTATGAGCAGTTCTTC.